One and the same sample provided the 10 T cell receptor beta chains below, sequenced in a study of molecular identifiers for immune sequencing clone quantification. TCRdb used MiXCR to reprocess the PCR reads, holding one entry per CDR3 protein. The data contain approximately 590,000 distinct CDR3 sequences, 25% of them singletons. Sequencing was done on a sample of naive CD8+ T cells from blood, with Jurkat cell RNA spiked in. This sample's subset: FACS-sorted CD8+CD4-CCR7+CD45RA+ naive T cells. Receptors originate from a human donor in good health. Some libraries in this study had Jurkat cell RNA spiked in.

A remark on this clonotype: A much larger clone lies a single base off, so this may be a read error. The genes are TRBV6-2 or TRBV6-3 and TRBJ2-3; TRBD1 matches 7 bases. Germline V gives CDR1 MNHEY, CDR2 SVGEGT. There are 15 residues in the CDR3. The chain's CDR3 is CAGSDGTEFTDTQYF. The CDR3 nucleotides are TGTGCCGGCAGTGACGGGACAGAATTCACAGATACGCAGTATTTT.

This clonotype was recorded at least ten times. The chain carries TRBV2 and TRBJ2-1; D uncertain. V lost 2 bases, J lost 0 bases, and 5 bases lay in between. The CDR3 spans 14 residues. CDR1 and CDR2 from the germline V gene are SNHLY and FYNNEI. The CDR3 sequence is CASSEPSSYNEQFF. The CDR3 coding sequence is TGTGCCAGCAGTGAACCGAGCTCCTACAATGAGCAGTTCTTC. Drawing the rest from reference TRBV2 and TRBJ2-1, the complete variable domain is EPEVTQTPSHQVTQMGQEVILRCVPISNHLYFYWYRQILGQKVEFLVSFYNNEISEKSEIFDDQFSVERPDGSNFTLKIRSTKLEDSAMYFCASSEPSSYNEQFFGPGTRLTVL.

The chain employs TRBV20-1 and TRBJ2-7; 10 bases fit TRBD2. This CDR3 comprises 17 residues. With 2 bases clipped from V and 0 bases from J, the junction kept 10 bases outside the gene matches. Germline V lookup: CDR1 DFQATT, CDR2 SNEGSKA (reference sequence). The DNA for the CDR3 is TGCAGTGCTAGAAGCAACCCCGGGACTAGCGACTCCTACGAGCAGTACTTC. It is translated as CSARSNPGTSDSYEQYF.

This clonotype was observed at least ten times. This rearrangement joins TRBV7-9 to TRBJ1-5; unclear D gene. CDR3 size: 15 residues. CDR1 and CDR2 (germline): SEHNR, FQNEAQ (reference sequence). V was cut by 5 bases and J by 5 bases, with 16 bases left in between. CDR3 coding DNA: TGTGCCAGCAGCCCCTCCGGCCCACAATATCAGCCCCAGCATTTT. Translation: CASSPSGPQYQPQHF.

This clonotype was counted ten times or more. The rearrangement joins TRBV12-3 or TRBV12-4 to TRBJ1-6; 7 bases fit TRBD1. The CDR3 extends over 14 amino acids. V was pared by 5 bases and J by 10 bases, with 8 bases of the junction left unmatched. Here the CDR3 reads CASSPTGPGSPLHF. CDR3 nucleotide sequence: TGTGCCAGCAGTCCGACAGGGCCTGGCTCACCCCTCCACTTT.

This clonotype was found a few times. This may stem from a read error, because a much larger clone lies one nucleotide away. V and J are TRBV7-6 and TRBJ2-7, with D unresolved. The CDR3 is 14 residues long. V lost 1 base and J lost 0, with 7 bases in between. The germline V gene encodes CDR1 SGHVS and CDR2 FNYEAQ. CDR3 coding DNA: TGTGCCAGCAGCTTAGAGCCAAGCTCCTACGAGCAGTACTTC. It is translated as CASSLEPSSYEQYF.

This clonotype was observed a few times. This rearrangement joins TRBV14 to TRBJ1-3; 8 bases fit TRBD1. Germline assignment: CDR1 SGHDN and CDR2 FVKESK. The junction had 12 bases not matched to a gene; V was cut back by 5 bases and J by 0 bases. The CDR3 loop spans 18 amino acids. CDR3 nucleotide sequence: TGTGCCAGCAGCTTACGATCAGGGGGCTTGGACTCTGGAAACACCATATATTTT. Residues: CASSLRSGGLDSGNTIYF.

This clonotype was seen more than once but under ten times. V and J are TRBV3-1 and TRBJ2-3; the D gene is possibly TRBD2 (6 bases). Germline loops: CDR1 LGHDT, CDR2 YNNKEL (reference sequence). Trimming removed 3 bases at V and 1 base at J, with 20 bases between. This CDR3 comprises 18 residues. CDR3 in amino acids: CASSQEPVLGGGTDTQYF. Here the CDR3 DNA reads TGTGCCAGCAGCCAGGAACCAGTCTTGGGCGGGGGCACAGATACGCAGTATTTT.

This chain links TRBV11-2 with TRBJ2-7; D uncertain. The CDR3 extends over 13 amino acids. The V end lost 5 bases, the J end lost 5 bases, and 13 bases lay between the germline ends. Germline CDR1 reads SGHAT; CDR2 reads FQNNGV. This CDR3 reads CASSATRFNEQYF. The DNA for the CDR3 is TGTGCCAGCAGCGCGACCCGGTTCAACGAGCAGTACTTC.

This clonotype turned up a few times. This sequence joins TRBV4-3 and TRBJ2-1, with a weak D call TRBD2 (6 bases). The ends were cut back, 3 bases at V and 3 bases at J, with 9 bases in the middle. This CDR3 spans 14 amino acids. CDR1 is LGHNA, CDR2 YSLEER, per germline. The CDR3 sequence: CASSQWRDYNEQFF. The CDR3, as DNA: TGCGCCAGCAGCCAGTGGCGGGACTACAATGAGCAGTTCTTC.